These T cell receptor beta chains were read from a single sample in a study of beta chain features in type 1 diabetes. The data were produced by immunoSEQ multiplex PCR, yet TCRdb's version contains in-frame clones alone and is incomplete. The sample consists of over 120,000 clones, 10% of them appearing once. Material for sequencing was naive CD4+ T cells from blood. The receptors come from a man younger than 30 in good health. CDR3s include the opening cysteine and the closing phenylalanine or tryptophan. The D gene is left open where the match is weak. Some rows have no size entry. The others give once, few or many, or a class for an expanded clone.

few	TRBV5-1	TRBJ2-3	NA	TGCGCCAGCAGGCAGGGGTCAGATACGCAGTATTTT	CASRQGSDTQYF
few	TRBV6-5	TRBJ2-3	NA	TGTGCCAGCAGTGAGTACACAGATACGCAGTATTTT	CASSEYTDTQYF
few	TRBV7-9	TRBJ2-5	TRBD2	TGTGCCAGCAGCCGGATGAGACTAGCTGAGGAGACCCAGTACTTC	CASSRMRLAEETQYF
NA	TRBV5-4	TRBJ1-2	NA	TGTGCCAGCAGCTTAAATGGTGGAGGGTATTCTGGCTACACCTTC	CASSLNGGGYSGYTF
NA	TRBV18	TRBJ2-7	TRBD1	TGTGCCAGCTCTACCGGGACAGACTCCTACGAGCAGTACTTC	CASSTGTDSYEQYF
few	TRBV2	TRBJ2-3	NA	TGTGCCAGCAGTTGGCCAGATACGCAGTATTTT	CASSWPDTQYF
NA	TRBV6-5	TRBJ2-7	TRBD1	TGTGCCAGCAGCGGACAGGGGAGGGAGCAGTACTTC	CASSGQGREQYF
few	TRBV7-2	TRBJ1-4	NA	TGTGCCAGCAGCTTGACAGCAACTAATGAAAAACTGTTTTTT	CASSLTATNEKLFF
many	TRBV7-9	TRBJ1-2	NA	TGTGCCAGCAGCTTAATAGCAGGGTATGGCTACACCTTC	CASSLIAGYGYTF
few	TRBV5-6	TRBJ1-2	NA	TGTGCCAGCAGCGGAATCAGGGTTGTGGACTATGGCTACACCTTC	CASSGIRVVDYGYTF
few	TRBV28	TRBJ2-7	NA	TGTGCCAGCAGTATAGCATCCGGGACACCCTCCTACGAGCAGTACTTC	CASSIASGTPSYEQYF
NA	TRBV27	TRBJ2-3	TRBD1	TGTGCCAGCAGTTCTACAGGGGTAGATACGCAGTATTTT	CASSSTGVDTQYF
few	TRBV18	TRBJ2-7	NA	TGTGCCAGCTCACCACCGGGCAGGGGTTACGAGCAGTACTTC	CASSPPGRGYEQYF
few	TRBV27	TRBJ1-4	NA	TGTGCCAGCAGTGTACTTACAGGGTCCAAACTGTTTTTT	CASSVLTGSKLFF
NA	TRBV11-3	TRBJ2-5	NA	TGTGCCAGCAGCTTAGATCCGGGTGGTTATTTAGAGACCCAGTACTTC	CASSLDPGGYLETQYF
few	TRBV5-4	TRBJ2-5	TRBD2	TGTGCCAGCAGCTTGTCAGGGAGGGGTTTGGAGACCCAGTACTTC	CASSLSGRGLETQYF
few	TRBV19	TRBJ2-7	TRBD1	TGTGCCACCAGGACAGGCTCCGCGTACGAGCAGTACTTC	CATRTGSAYEQYF
few	TRBV10-3	TRBJ2-7	TRBD1	TGTGCCATCAGTAGGGACAGGAACTCCTACGAGCAGTACTTC	CAISRDRNSYEQYF
many	TRBV18	TRBJ2-3	TRBD1	TGTGCCAGCTCACCCTACAGGGGCCTAGATACGCAGTATTTT	CASSPYRGLDTQYF
NA	TRBV9	TRBJ2-4	NA	TGTGCCAGCAGCGTCGGGGGTACAGCCAAAAACATTCAGTACTTC	CASSVGGTAKNIQYF
NA	TRBV7-2	TRBJ1-6	TRBD1	TGTGCCAGCAGCCTCCGGACAGGGTCAGATAATTCACCCCTCCACTTT	CASSLRTGSDNSPLHF
few	TRBV9	TRBJ2-5	TRBD1	TGTGCCAGCAGCGAAAGACAGGGGTACCAAGAGACCCAGTACTTC	CASSERQGYQETQYF